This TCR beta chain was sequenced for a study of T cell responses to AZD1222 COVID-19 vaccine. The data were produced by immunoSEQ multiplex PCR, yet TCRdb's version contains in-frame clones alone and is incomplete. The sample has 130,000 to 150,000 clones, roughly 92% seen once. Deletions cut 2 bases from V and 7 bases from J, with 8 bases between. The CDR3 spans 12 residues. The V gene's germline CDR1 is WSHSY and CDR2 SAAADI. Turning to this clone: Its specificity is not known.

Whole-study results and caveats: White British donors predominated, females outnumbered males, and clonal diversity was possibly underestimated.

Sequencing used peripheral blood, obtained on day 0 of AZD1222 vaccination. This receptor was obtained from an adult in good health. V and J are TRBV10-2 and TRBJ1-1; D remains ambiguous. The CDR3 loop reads CASSERALEAFF. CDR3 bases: TGCGCCAGCAGTGAGAGGGCCCTTGAAGCTTTCTTT.